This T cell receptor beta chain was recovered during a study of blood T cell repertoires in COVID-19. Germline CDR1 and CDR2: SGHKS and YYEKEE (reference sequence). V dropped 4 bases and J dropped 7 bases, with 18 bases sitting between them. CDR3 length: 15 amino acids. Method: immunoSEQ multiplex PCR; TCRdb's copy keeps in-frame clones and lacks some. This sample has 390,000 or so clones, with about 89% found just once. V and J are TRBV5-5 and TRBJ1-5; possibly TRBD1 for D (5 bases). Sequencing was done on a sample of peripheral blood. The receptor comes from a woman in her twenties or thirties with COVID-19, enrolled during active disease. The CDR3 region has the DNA TGTGCCAGCAGCCTAGCAGGAGACAGCGGGCAGCCCCAGCATTTT. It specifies CASSLAGDSGQPQHF.